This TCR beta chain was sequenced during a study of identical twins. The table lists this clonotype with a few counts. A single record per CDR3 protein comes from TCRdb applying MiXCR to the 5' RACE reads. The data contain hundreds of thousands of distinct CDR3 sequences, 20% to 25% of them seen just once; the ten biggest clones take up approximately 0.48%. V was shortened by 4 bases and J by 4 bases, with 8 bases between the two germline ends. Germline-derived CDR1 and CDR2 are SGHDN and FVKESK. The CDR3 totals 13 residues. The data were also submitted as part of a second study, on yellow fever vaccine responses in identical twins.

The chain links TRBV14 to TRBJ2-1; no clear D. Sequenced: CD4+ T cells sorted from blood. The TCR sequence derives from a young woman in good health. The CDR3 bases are TGTGCCAGCAGCCTTAGGCCTTACAATGAGCAGTTCTTC. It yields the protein CASSLRPYNEQFF.